These 25 T cell receptor beta chains came from one sample sequenced in a study of blood T cells in healthy people across ages. Primers used in a second PCR of roughly 6 to 11 cycles were a sample-barcoded 5' primer and a J-beta primer mix. One entry per CDR3 protein, called by TCRdb with MiXCR from the 5' RACE reads. The repertoire has roughly 1.9 million distinct CDR3 sequences, about 39% of them found once; the top ten carry more than 20%. The sample comprised blood. These receptors came from a human donor in good health.

V and J are TRBV12-3 or TRBV12-4 and TRBJ1-2, with a possible D match to TRBD1 (6 bases). V was trimmed by 1 base and J by 5 bases, leaving 11 bases between them. This CDR3 contains 14 residues. This CDR3 is CASSLVTGKYGYTF. In DNA form, the CDR3 reads TGTGCCAGCAGTTTAGTAACAGGGAAATATGGCTACACCTTC.

This clonotype was detected many times. The chain recombines TRBV12-3 or TRBV12-4 with TRBJ2-7; 7 nucleotides match TRBD1. V lost 3 bases and J lost 2; bases outside the gene matches: 4. The CDR3 contains 14 residues. The CDR3 sequence: CASSFPGQTYEQYF. CDR3 bases: TGTGCCAGCAGTTTCCCGGGACAGACCTACGAGCAGTACTTC.

The V and J genes are TRBV7-6 and TRBJ1-2, with a possible D match to TRBD1 (6 bases). V was shortened by 5 bases and J by 4 bases, with 14 bases between the two germline ends. The CDR3 totals 14 residues. The germline V gene encodes CDR1 SGHVS and CDR2 FNYEAQ. The CDR3 sequence: CASSPYEDSYGYTF. The CDR3 nucleotides are TGTGCCAGCAGCCCTTATGAGGACAGCTATGGCTACACCTTC.

J is TRBJ2-4 and V is TRBV14, with D possibly TRBD1 on 6 matching bases. V lost 0 bases and J lost 6, with 12 bases in between. From germline, CDR1 is SGHDN and CDR2 FVKESK. This CDR3 comprises 15 residues. The CDR3 DNA sequence: TGTGCCAGCAGCCAAGATAGGACAGTTGGAAACATTCAGTACTTC. Protein: CASSQDRTVGNIQYF.

This clonotype was seen a handful of times. The CDR3 loop reads CASSLEYRGIGSPLHF. CDR3 coding DNA: TGTGCCAGCAGCTTAGAATACAGGGGGATAGGGTCACCCCTCCACTTT. The chain recombines TRBV7-8 with TRBJ1-6; 8 nucleotides match TRBD1. Germline V lookup: CDR1 SGHVS, CDR2 FQNEAQ. The CDR3 runs to 16 residues. V was clipped by 1 base and J by 10 bases; unmatched bases: 9.

This clonotype has only a few counts. The chain has TRBV2 and TRBJ1-2, with TRBD1 matching over 7 bases. The junction had 8 bases not matched to a gene; V was cut back by 6 bases and J by 7 bases. Germline CDR1 is SNHLY and CDR2 is FYNNEI. The CDR3 is made up of 13 amino acids. DNA of the CDR3: TGTGCCAGCAGGCTTGGACAGGAGAGTGGCTACACCTTC. Protein: CASRLGQESGYTF.

V usage is TRBV12-3 or TRBV12-4 and J usage is TRBJ2-5; D is ambiguous. With 5 bases removed from V and 7 bases from J, the gap between germline ends came to 20 bases. This CDR3 is 15 amino acids long. CDR3 protein: CASSDPLAPRVTQYF. CDR3 DNA: TGTGCCAGCAGTGACCCCTTAGCTCCTCGGGTGACCCAGTACTTC.

In its sample, this clonotype was seen a few times. The chain employs TRBV7-2 and TRBJ2-5, with no clear D. CDR3 length equals 14 residues. Trimming took off 1 base at V and 4 bases at J, with 10 bases between the two ends. Germline V CDR1 and CDR2: SGHTA, FQGNSA. The CDR3 DNA sequence: TGTGCCAGCAGCTTAGGTCTGTCCCCAGAGACCCAGTACTTC. Encoded protein: CASSLGLSPETQYF.

The gene calls are TRBV28 and TRBJ2-1; the D gene is possibly TRBD1 (6 bases). Germline lookup yields CDR1 MDHEN and CDR2 SYDVKM. V lost 7 bases to trimming and J lost 0 bases, with 22 bases between them. The CDR3 length is 18 residues. This CDR3 reads CASTPWDLRGSSYNEQFF. The CDR3 nucleotides are TGTGCCAGCACCCCCTGGGACCTGAGGGGGAGCTCCTACAATGAGCAGTTCTTC.

This clonotype was detected only a few times. The chain carries TRBV2 and TRBJ2-5; TRBD1 agrees at 7 bases. This CDR3 contains 15 residues. Germline V lookup: CDR1 SNHLY, CDR2 FYNNEI. With 6 bases clipped from V and 11 bases from J, the junction kept 18 bases outside the gene matches. The CDR3 sequence is CASSSDPGGMGQQYF. The CDR3 nucleotides read TGTGCCAGCAGCTCCGACCCAGGGGGTATGGGGCAGCAGTACTTC.

V usage is TRBV4-3 and J usage is TRBJ2-4; D perhaps matches TRBD2 (6 bases). Trimming took 2 bases from V and 10 from J, leaving 12 bases between them. CDR3 length: 13 residues. Germline CDR1 and CDR2: LGHNA and YSLEER. The CDR3 sequence: CASSQPLGGIQYF. The CDR3 region has the DNA TGCGCCAGCAGCCAACCCCTCGGGGGAATTCAGTACTTC.

The CDR3 sequence is CASSYYLQGTGELFF. CDR3 DNA sequence: TGTGCCAGCAGTTACTACCTACAGGGCACCGGGGAGCTGTTTTTT. V gene TRBV6-2 or TRBV6-3 combines with J gene TRBJ2-2, with D maybe TRBD1 (6 bases). Germline assignment: CDR1 MNHEY and CDR2 SVGEGT. CDR3 length: 15 amino acids. V lost 1 base, J lost 4 bases, and 10 bases lay in between.

The rearrangement joins TRBV7-9 to TRBJ1-4; D may be TRBD1 (6 bases). The V gene lost 5 bases and the J gene lost 5 bases, with 9 bases spanning the gap. CDR3 length: 13 residues. Germline V gene lookup returns CDR1 SEHNR and CDR2 FQNEAQ (reference sequence). DNA for the CDR3: TGTGCCAGCAGCCGGGACAAGAATGAAAAACTGTTTTTT. This codes for CASSRDKNEKLFF.

The chain is built from TRBV4-2 and TRBJ2-7; D possibly corresponds to TRBD1 (6 bases). The tail of the sequence fits TRBJ2-5 better, so the J call may be wrong. In germline, CDR1 is LGHNA, CDR2 YNFKEQ. The CDR3 has 15 amino acids. In nucleotides, the CDR3 is TGTGCCAGCAGCCAAGTTTTGGGGGCTGGGGAGACCCAGTACTTC. As protein: CASSQVLGAGETQYF.

The gene calls are TRBV7-6 and TRBJ1-1, with unresolved D. Germline CDR1 reads SGHVS; CDR2 reads FNYEAQ. Trimming removed 2 bases from V and 1 base from J, with 14 bases in between. The CDR3 has 16 residues. The CDR3 region has the DNA TGTGCCAGCAGCTTATCGGGCTCAGCCTCGAACACTGAAGCTTTCTTT. It codes for CASSLSGSASNTEAFF. The variable domain in full, completed from reference TRBV7-6 and TRBJ1-1, reads GAGVSQSPRYKVTKRGQDVALRCDPISGHVSLYWYRQALGQGPEFLTYFNYEAQQDKSGLPNDRFSAERPEGSISTLTIQRTEQRDSAMYRCASSLSGSASNTEAFFGQGTRLTVV.

The rearrangement links TRBV7-2 to TRBJ2-1, with D tentatively TRBD2 (5 bases). CDR3 length: 16 amino acids. V was pared by 5 bases and J by 4 bases, with 18 bases between. CDR1 is SGHTA, CDR2 FQGNSA, per germline. CDR3 DNA sequence: TGTGCCAGCAGCCCGTCGGGTAGCGTCTCTTACAATGAGCAGTTCTTC. Its protein product is CASSPSGSVSYNEQFF.

This sequence joins TRBV6-6 and TRBJ1-1; D is unclear. V was clipped by 8 bases and J by 6 bases, with 10 bases between them. Germline V lookup: CDR1 MNHNY, CDR2 SVGAGI (reference sequence). The CDR3 length is 11 residues. This CDR3 is CASGSSPEAFF. DNA of the CDR3: TGTGCCAGCGGCTCCAGTCCTGAAGCTTTCTTT.

This clonotype was picked up one time. This chain links TRBV2 with TRBJ2-3, with D uncertain. V dropped 9 bases and J dropped 4 bases, with 14 bases sitting between them. The germline gives CDR1 SNHLY, CDR2 FYNNEI. CDR3 size: 13 residues. Written as DNA, the CDR3 is TGTGCCAGTGGGTGGGGTCCGCCAGATACGCAGTATTTT. Its protein product is CASGWGPPDTQYF.

The chain carries TRBV20-1 and TRBJ2-3; the match to TRBD2 covers 11 bases. The trim removed 5 bases at V and 5 bases at J, leaving 6 bases unmatched. CDR3 length equals 14 residues. Germline CDR1 and CDR2: DFQATT and SNEGSKA (reference sequence). DNA of the CDR3: TGCAGTGCTGAAGGACTAGCGGGCAAAGATACGCAGTATTTT. Protein: CSAEGLAGKDTQYF.

The genes are TRBV7-2 and TRBJ2-3; no definite D call. Trimming removed 2 bases from V and 2 bases from J, with 11 bases in between. The CDR3 contains 15 residues. Germline-derived CDR1 and CDR2 are SGHTA and FQGNSA. CDR3 sequence (DNA): TGTGCCAGCAGCTTAATACTCCAGTACACAGATACGCAGTATTTT. The encoded protein is CASSLILQYTDTQYF.

The V call is TRBV7-2, the J call TRBJ1-2, with TRBD1 as a possible D gene (5 bases). The CDR3 loop spans 15 amino acids. The germline gives CDR1 SGHTA, CDR2 FQGNSA. Trimming cost V 1 base and J 3 bases, with 12 bases left between them. Here the CDR3 DNA reads TGTGCCAGCAGCTTAGACATTACAGGATACTATGGCTACACCTTC. Protein product: CASSLDITGYYGYTF.

The chain is built from TRBV9 and TRBJ2-7; D tentatively fits TRBD1 or TRBD2 (5 bases each). Germline V gene data show CDR1 as SGDLS and CDR2 as YYNGEE. The length of the CDR3 is 13 residues. V was trimmed by 3 bases and J by 2 bases, leaving 9 bases between them. CDR3 in DNA: TGTGCCAGCAGCGCGGGACGTACCTACGAGCAGTACTTC. Translation: CASSAGRTYEQYF.

V is TRBV5-1 and J is TRBJ1-2; TRBD1 might be the D (5 bases). The germline V gene encodes CDR1 SGHRS and CDR2 YFSETQ. CDR3 length: 16 residues. V lost 4 bases, J lost 0 bases, and 16 bases lay in between. In DNA form, the CDR3 reads TGCGCCAGCAGCCCCGGTTGGGACGGAGCTAACTATGGCTACACCTTC. This sequence encodes CASSPGWDGANYGYTF.

The genes are TRBV4-3 and TRBJ1-4; D ambiguous. The germline gives CDR1 LGHNA, CDR2 YSLEER. The V gene lost 4 bases and the J gene lost 8 bases, with 11 bases spanning the gap. The CDR3 runs 13 residues. The CDR3 reads CASSRNLEEKLFF. CDR3 bases: TGCGCCAGCAGCCGGAATTTGGAAGAAAAACTGTTTTTT.

The DNA of the CDR3 is TGTGCCAGCAGCCAAGCGGAAGGTGGGCAGTACTTC. Its translation: CASSQAEGGQYF. The rearrangement links TRBV14 to TRBJ2-5; D is uncertain. The germline V gene has CDR1 SGHDN and CDR2 FVKESK. The length of the CDR3 is 12 residues. Trimming stripped 1 base from V and 11 bases from J, with 11 bases between.